The rows below give T cell receptor beta chains drawn from one sample of a study of beta chain features in type 1 diabetes. Clones were sequenced by immunoSEQ multiplex PCR, and TCRdb holds only the in-frame ones, with some missing. Among around 40,000 clones listed, around 50% were seen once. Sequenced material: Tregs from blood. All receptors come from a woman aged 18-29 years in good health. Both conserved end residues are part of each CDR3. The order of the fields is V gene, clone size, J gene, D gene, CDR3 DNA, CDR3 protein. D genes are given only for firm matches. Size is omitted from some rows. Given values are once, few, many or a class for expanded clones.

v_gene: TRBV5-6
abundance: few
j_gene: TRBJ2-1
d_gene: NA
CDR3nt: TGTGCCAGCAGCTTGTGGGCGGGTACAAATTACTACAATGAGCAGTTCTTC
CDR3aa: CASSLWAGTNYYNEQFF

v_gene: TRBV27
abundance: NA
j_gene: TRBJ1-3
d_gene: NA
CDR3nt: TGTGCCAGCAGTTCGTCGGGATCTGGAAACACCATATATTTT
CDR3aa: CASSSSGSGNTIYF

v_gene: TRBV19
abundance: NA
j_gene: TRBJ1-5
d_gene: TRBD1
CDR3nt: TGTGCCAGCGAAGACAGGGTAGGACAGCCCCAGCATTTT
CDR3aa: CASEDRVGQPQHF

v_gene: TRBV7-8
abundance: few
j_gene: TRBJ2-5
d_gene: TRBD2
CDR3nt: TGTGCCAGCAGCCGGGGACTAGCGAAAGAGACCCAGTACTTC
CDR3aa: CASSRGLAKETQYF

v_gene: TRBV7-9
abundance: NA
j_gene: TRBJ2-7
d_gene: NA
CDR3nt: TGTGCCAGCAGCTTAAGTTTGGGGCTGGGCCGACGCTTCTCCTACGAGCAGTACTTC
CDR3aa: CASSLSLGLGRRFSYEQYF

v_gene: TRBV5-1
abundance: NA
j_gene: TRBJ2-5
d_gene: TRBD1
CDR3nt: TGCGCCAGCAGCGTGGGACAGGGGACACTGGAGACCCAGTACTTC
CDR3aa: CASSVGQGTLETQYF

v_gene: TRBV18
abundance: NA
j_gene: TRBJ2-2
d_gene: TRBD2
CDR3nt: TGTGCCAGCTACGACGGTTACGGGACTAGCGGAAAAAAAGGCGGGGAGCTGTTTTTT
CDR3aa: CASYDGYGTSGKKGGELFF

v_gene: TRBV6-5
abundance: few
j_gene: TRBJ2-5
d_gene: TRBD1
CDR3nt: TGTGCCAGCGGGACAGGGAGACCGGAGACCCAGTACTTC
CDR3aa: CASGTGRPETQYF

v_gene: TRBV21-1
abundance: NA
j_gene: TRBJ2-7
d_gene: NA
CDR3nt: TGTGCCAGCAGCAAACCTGCGGCTAGCGGGACCCACGAGCAGTACTTC
CDR3aa: CASSKPAASGTHEQYF

v_gene: TRBV7-2
abundance: few
j_gene: TRBJ1-5
d_gene: NA
CDR3nt: TGTGCCAGCAGCTTACAGGTTAATAGCAATCAGCCCCAGCATTTT
CDR3aa: CASSLQVNSNQPQHF

v_gene: TRBV28
abundance: few
j_gene: TRBJ1-4
d_gene: NA
CDR3nt: TGTGCCAGCAGAGACAGAAATACTAATGAAAAACTGTTTTTT
CDR3aa: CASRDRNTNEKLFF

v_gene: TRBV30
abundance: NA
j_gene: TRBJ2-5
d_gene: TRBD2
CDR3nt: TGTGCCTGGAGTGCCTCAATTGGCGGGAGCCTGGAGACCCAGTACTTC
CDR3aa: CAWSASIGGSLETQYF

v_gene: TRBV7-2
abundance: NA
j_gene: TRBJ2-5
d_gene: TRBD1
CDR3nt: TGTGCCAGCAGCTTAGGTCATTGGGGGCGGGCCAGGGGGCAAGAGACCCAGTACTTC
CDR3aa: CASSLGHWGRARGQETQYF

v_gene: TRBV5-6
abundance: NA
j_gene: TRBJ2-3
d_gene: NA
CDR3nt: TGTGCCAGCAGCTCCCCTAGCACAGATACGCAGTATTTT
CDR3aa: CASSSPSTDTQYF

v_gene: TRBV28
abundance: NA
j_gene: TRBJ2-6
d_gene: NA
CDR3nt: TGTGCCAGCAGCATACAGGGATACTCTGGGGCCAACGTCCTGACTTTC
CDR3aa: CASSIQGYSGANVLTF

v_gene: TRBV19
abundance: once
j_gene: TRBJ1-5
d_gene: NA
CDR3nt: TGTGCCAGTAGTTGGGGGCACGAGCCCCAGCATTTT
CDR3aa: CASSWGHEPQHF

v_gene: TRBV7-2
abundance: NA
j_gene: TRBJ1-5
d_gene: NA
CDR3nt: TGTGCCAGCAGCGTGCAACAGGGAGGCAATCAGCCCCAGCATTTT
CDR3aa: CASSVQQGGNQPQHF

v_gene: TRBV27
abundance: NA
j_gene: TRBJ2-7
d_gene: NA
CDR3nt: TGTGCCAGCAGGGTTCAGCAGCGGGCTACCTACGAGCAGTACTTC
CDR3aa: CASRVQQRATYEQYF

v_gene: TRBV7-9
abundance: NA
j_gene: TRBJ2-2
d_gene: NA
CDR3nt: TGTGCCAGCATAAAGACTGGACAATCGAACACCGGGGAGCTGTTTTTT
CDR3aa: CASIKTGQSNTGELFF

v_gene: TRBV27
abundance: NA
j_gene: TRBJ2-1
d_gene: TRBD2
CDR3nt: TGTGCCAGCAGTTTCCCTCGGGGACTAGCGGGGGTTGAGCAGTTCTTC
CDR3aa: CASSFPRGLAGVEQFF

v_gene: TRBV6-5
abundance: NA
j_gene: TRBJ2-3
d_gene: TRBD2
CDR3nt: TGTGCCAGCAGTTACTGGGTCGGCGGGAGAGCTGATACGCAGTATTTT
CDR3aa: CASSYWVGGRADTQYF

v_gene: TRBV2
abundance: NA
j_gene: TRBJ2-5
d_gene: TRBD1
CDR3nt: TGTGCCAGCAGTGCTGGCCAGGGGGCTGGAGAGACCCAGTACTTC
CDR3aa: CASSAGQGAGETQYF

v_gene: TRBV19
abundance: NA
j_gene: TRBJ2-7
d_gene: TRBD2
CDR3nt: TGTGCCAGTAGTATCAAGGATAGCGGGGGAAACTACGAGCAGTACTTC
CDR3aa: CASSIKDSGGNYEQYF

v_gene: TRBV5-1
abundance: NA
j_gene: TRBJ2-7
d_gene: TRBD2
CDR3nt: TGCGCCAGCAGCGCGGGCGGGACTAGTTGGTACGAGCAGTACTTC
CDR3aa: CASSAGGTSWYEQYF